This T cell receptor beta chain was identified during a study of T cell changes during pregnancy in multiple sclerosis. The method was immunoSEQ multiplex PCR; TCRdb's version includes in-frame clones alone and lacks a portion of them. Among around 33,000 clones, about nine tenths were seen once, and the ten largest hold about 7.5%. The junction had 4 bases not matched to a gene; V was cut back by 5 bases and J by 3 bases. From germline, CDR1 is SGDLS and CDR2 YYNGEE. This CDR3 is built from 15 residues. Specimen: CD8+ T cells from peripheral blood mononuclear cells, collected before pregnancy. This TCR was sampled from a female donor with multiple sclerosis, enrolled in a pregnancy study. The chain employs TRBV9 and TRBJ1-5, with 11 bases matching TRBD1. The DNA for the CDR3 is TGTGCCAGCAGTGGGACAGGGGGGGCCAATCAGCCCCAGCATTTT. This encodes CASSGTGGANQPQHF.